This TCR beta chain was profiled in a study of molecular identifiers for immune sequencing clone quantification. Study observations and caveats: Among around 1 million naive cells, as was reported, spiked Jurkat TCR RNA from one cell was detectable.

A single record per CDR3 protein comes from TCRdb applying MiXCR to the PCR reads. The data contain about 640,000 distinct CDR3 sequences, 20% of them seen just once; the ten biggest clones take up roughly 0.85%. Sorted cell numbers of 20,000 to 1,000,000, with 10%, 30% or 50% RNA, served as input for naive CD8 libraries. Sorting defined naive CD8 T cells as CD8+CD4-CCR7+CD45RA+. Germline loops: CDR1 SGHAT, CDR2 FQNNGV. V shed 5 bases and J shed 2 bases, with 12 bases lying between them. This CDR3 spans 14 amino acids. This clonotype was counted many times. Antigen unknown. The chain uses TRBV11-2 and TRBJ2-5; a weak D match, TRBD1 (5 bases). The receptor's source is a human donor in good health. Some libraries in this study had Jurkat cell RNA spiked in. Input material: naive CD8+ T cells from blood, with Jurkat cell RNA spiked in. Noted subset: FACS-sorted CD8+CD4-CCR7+CD45RA+ naive T cells. CDR3 in amino acids: CASSKGAGQETQYF. The CDR3 bases are TGTGCCAGCAGCAAAGGGGCAGGACAAGAGACCCAGTACTTC. Full variable domain (rest looked up from reference TRBV11-2 and TRBJ2-5): EAGVAQSPRYKIIEKRQSVAFWCNPISGHATLYWYQQILGQGPKLLIQFQNNGVVDDSQLPKDRFSAERLKGVDSTLKIQPAKLEDSAVYLCASSKGAGQETQYFGPGTRLLVL.